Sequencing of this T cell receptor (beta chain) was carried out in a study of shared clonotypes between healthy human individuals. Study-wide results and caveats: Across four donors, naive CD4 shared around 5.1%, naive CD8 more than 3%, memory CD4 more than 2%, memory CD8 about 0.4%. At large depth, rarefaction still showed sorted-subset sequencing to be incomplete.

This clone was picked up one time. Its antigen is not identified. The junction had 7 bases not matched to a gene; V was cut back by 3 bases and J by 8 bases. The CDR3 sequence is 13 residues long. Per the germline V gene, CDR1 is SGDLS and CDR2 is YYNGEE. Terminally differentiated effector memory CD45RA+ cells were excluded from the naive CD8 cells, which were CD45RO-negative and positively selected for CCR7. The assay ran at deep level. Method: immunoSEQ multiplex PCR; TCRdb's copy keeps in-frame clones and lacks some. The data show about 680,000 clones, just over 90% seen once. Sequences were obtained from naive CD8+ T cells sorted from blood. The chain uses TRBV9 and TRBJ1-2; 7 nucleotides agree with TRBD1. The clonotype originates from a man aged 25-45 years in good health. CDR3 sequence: CASSEGGKTGYTF. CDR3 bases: TGTGCCAGCAGCGAAGGGGGCAAAACGGGCTACACCTTC.